Below, one T cell receptor beta chain is given with its context. Its antigen is still unknown. The time point: peripheral blood 6 weeks after treatment start. The patients had locally advanced or metastatic urothelial carcinoma. This record comes from a study of PD-L1 blockade in urothelial cancer. Study-wide context: Atezolizumab at 1,200 mg intravenously every 3 weeks was started by patients in about 2014. Treatment start was followed by blood analysis at 3 weeks (second dose) and again at 6 weeks. General study results and limits: Better progression-free and overall survival followed lower pretreatment blood clonality.

The CDR3 extends over 13 amino acids. CDR1 and CDR2 (germline): MNHNY, SVGAGI (reference sequence). Trimming took off 8 bases at V and 5 bases at J, with 15 bases between the two ends. The protocol was immunoSEQ multiplex PCR, while the TCRdb copy is restricted to in-frame clones and leaves out a portion. The data show 90,000 to 130,000 clones, around 93% seen once. The chain uses TRBV6-6 and TRBJ1-1; a possible D gene is TRBD1 (5 bases). This material consisted of PBMCs, taken around atezolizumab (anti-PD-L1) treatment. This clonotype was obtained from a man aged 55-75 years with urothelial cancer. In DNA, the CDR3 is TGTGCCAGCTCGCGCGGGGGAGGTACTGAAGCTTTCTTT. It encodes CASSRGGGTEAFF.